What follows describes a single T cell receptor (beta chain). There are 16 residues in the CDR3. Trimming cost V 1 base and J 6 bases; bases outside gene matches: 5. The germline gives CDR1 MGHRA, CDR2 YSYEKL. Using immunoSEQ multiplex PCR, the repertoire was profiled, and TCRdb retains in-frame clones only, with some absent. Of almost 80,000 clones listed, roughly 87% are singletons. The sample originates from a study of OX40 agonist ivuxolimab in advanced cancers. The wider study: Anti-PD-1, anti-PD-L1 or anti-CTLA-4 therapy given earlier was allowed, and approximately 43% had some.

Enrollment shut out patients with autoimmune disease history or systemic immunosuppression. The study sampled blood at baseline, cycle 4 day 1, and cycle 7 day 1. This clonotype was sampled from an adult with an advanced solid tumor such as melanoma, head and neck, liver or kidney cancer. The chain has TRBV4-1 and TRBJ2-2; 10 bases match TRBD2. This material consisted of CD4+ or CD8+ T cells sorted from blood, taken in a trial of the OX40 agonist ivuxolimab. CDR3 protein: CASSQVGLATAGELFF. In DNA form, the CDR3 reads TGCGCCAGCAGCCAAGTGGGACTAGCGACGGCCGGGGAGCTGTTTTTT.